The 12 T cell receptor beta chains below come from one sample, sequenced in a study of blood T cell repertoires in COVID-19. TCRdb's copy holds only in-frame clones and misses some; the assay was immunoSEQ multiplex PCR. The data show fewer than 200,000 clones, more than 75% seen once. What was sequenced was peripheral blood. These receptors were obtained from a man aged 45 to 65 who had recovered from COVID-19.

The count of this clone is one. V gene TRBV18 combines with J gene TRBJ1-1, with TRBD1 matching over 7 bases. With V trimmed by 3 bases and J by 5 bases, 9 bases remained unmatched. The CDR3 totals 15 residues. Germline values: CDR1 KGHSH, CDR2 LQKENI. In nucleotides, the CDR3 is TGTGCCAGCTCACCCCCGACAGGGTTGGGAACTGAAGCTTTCTTT. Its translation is CASSPPTGLGTEAFF.

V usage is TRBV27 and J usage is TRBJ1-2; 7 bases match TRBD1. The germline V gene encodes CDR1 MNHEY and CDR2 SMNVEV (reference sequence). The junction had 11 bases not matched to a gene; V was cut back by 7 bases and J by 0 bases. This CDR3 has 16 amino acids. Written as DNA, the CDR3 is TGTGCCAGCAAGGGGTTTCGGGGACAGACTAACTATGGCTACACCTTC. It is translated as CASKGFRGQTNYGYTF.

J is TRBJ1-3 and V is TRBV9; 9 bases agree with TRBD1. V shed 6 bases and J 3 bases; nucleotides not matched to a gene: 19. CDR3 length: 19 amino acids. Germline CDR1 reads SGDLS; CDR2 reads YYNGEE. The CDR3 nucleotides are TGTGCCAGCACCGCAAAATCCGGGACAGGGAATTTCTTTGGAAACACCATATATTTT. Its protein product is CASTAKSGTGNFFGNTIYF. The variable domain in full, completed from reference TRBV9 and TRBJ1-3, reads DSGVTQTPKHLITATGQRVTLRCSPRSGDLSVYWYQQSLDQGLQFLIQYYNGEERAKGNILERFSAQQFPDLHSELNLSSLELGDSALYFCASTAKSGTGNFFGNTIYFGEGSWLTVV.

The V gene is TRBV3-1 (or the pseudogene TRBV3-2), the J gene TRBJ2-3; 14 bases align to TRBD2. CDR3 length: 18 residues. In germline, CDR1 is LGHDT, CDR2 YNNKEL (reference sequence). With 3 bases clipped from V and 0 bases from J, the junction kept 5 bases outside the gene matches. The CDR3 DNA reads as TGTGCCAGCAGCCAGGGGACTAGCGGGGGCTGTAGCACAGATACGCAGTATTTT. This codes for CASSQGTSGGCSTDTQYF.

CDR3 coding DNA: TGTGCCAGTAAAACGGGGGGGCCAGTTCACAATGAGCAGTTCTTC. Encoded protein: CASKTGGPVHNEQFF. The rearrangement joins TRBV19 to TRBJ2-1, with TRBD2 matching over 8 bases. There are 15 residues in the CDR3. Germline CDR1 is LNHDA and CDR2 is SQIVND (reference sequence). The V segment lost 7 bases and the J segment 5 bases; nucleotides outside the gene matches: 10.

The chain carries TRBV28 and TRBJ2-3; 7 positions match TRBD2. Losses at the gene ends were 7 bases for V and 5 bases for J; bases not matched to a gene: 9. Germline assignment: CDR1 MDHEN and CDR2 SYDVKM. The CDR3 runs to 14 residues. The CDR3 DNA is TGTGCCAGCATTTCGGGGGGTGGGCGAGATACGCAGTATTTT. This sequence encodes CASISGGGRDTQYF.

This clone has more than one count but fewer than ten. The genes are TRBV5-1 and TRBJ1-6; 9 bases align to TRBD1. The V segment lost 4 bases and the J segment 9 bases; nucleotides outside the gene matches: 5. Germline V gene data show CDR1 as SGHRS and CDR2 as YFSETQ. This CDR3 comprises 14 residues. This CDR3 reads CASSQDRGRSPLHF. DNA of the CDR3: TGCGCCAGCAGCCAGGACAGGGGCCGTTCACCCCTCCACTTT. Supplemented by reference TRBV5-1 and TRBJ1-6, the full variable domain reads KAGVTQTPRYLIKTRGQQVTLSCSPISGHRSVSWYQQTPGQGLQFLFEYFSETQRNKGNFPGRFSGRQFSNSRSEMNVSTLELGDSALYLCASSQDRGRSPLHFGNGTRLTVT.

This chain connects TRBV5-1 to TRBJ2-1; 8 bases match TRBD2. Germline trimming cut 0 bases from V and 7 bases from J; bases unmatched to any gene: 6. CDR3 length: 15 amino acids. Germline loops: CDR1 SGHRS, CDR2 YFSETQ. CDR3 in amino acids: CASSLEAGGLNEQFF. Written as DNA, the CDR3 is TGCGCCAGCAGCTTGGAGGCGGGAGGATTAAATGAGCAGTTCTTC. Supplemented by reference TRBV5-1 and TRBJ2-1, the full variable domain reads KAGVTQTPRYLIKTRGQQVTLSCSPISGHRSVSWYQQTPGQGLQFLFEYFSETQRNKGNFPGRFSGRQFSNSRSEMNVSTLELGDSALYLCASSLEAGGLNEQFFGPGTRLTVL.

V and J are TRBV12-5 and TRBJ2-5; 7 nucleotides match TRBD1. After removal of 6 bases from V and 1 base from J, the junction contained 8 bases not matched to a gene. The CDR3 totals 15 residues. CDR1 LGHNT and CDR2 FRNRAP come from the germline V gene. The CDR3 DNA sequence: TGTGCTAGTGGCACCATACAGGGGCGCCAAGAGACCCAGTACTTC. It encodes CASGTIQGRQETQYF.

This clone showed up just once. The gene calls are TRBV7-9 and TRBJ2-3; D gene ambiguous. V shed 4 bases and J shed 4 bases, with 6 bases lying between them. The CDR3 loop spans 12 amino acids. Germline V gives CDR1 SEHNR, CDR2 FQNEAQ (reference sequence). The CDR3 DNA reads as TGTGCCAGCAGCTCCCGTGCAGATACGCAGTATTTT. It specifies CASSSRADTQYF.

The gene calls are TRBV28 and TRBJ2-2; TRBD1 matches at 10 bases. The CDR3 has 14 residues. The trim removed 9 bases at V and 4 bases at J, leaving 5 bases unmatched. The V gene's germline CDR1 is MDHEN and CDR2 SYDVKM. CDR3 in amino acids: CASRTGGGTGELFF. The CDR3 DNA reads TGTGCCAGTCGGACAGGGGGTGGCACCGGGGAGCTGTTTTTT.

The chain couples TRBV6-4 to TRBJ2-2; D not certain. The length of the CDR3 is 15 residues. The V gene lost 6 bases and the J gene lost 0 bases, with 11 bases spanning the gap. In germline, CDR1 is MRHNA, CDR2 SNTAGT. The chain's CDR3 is CASSPQFANTGELFF. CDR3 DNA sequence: TGTGCCAGCAGCCCTCAGTTCGCGAACACCGGGGAGCTGTTTTTT.